Following are 14 T cell receptor beta chains from one sample sequenced in a study of regulatory T cells in long-lasting Graves disease. Time point of the sample: newly diagnosed GD, antithyroid drugs for less than 3 months. The TCR library used RNA extracted from PBMCs. To make TCR beta libraries, researchers used iRepertoire HTBI primers and Arm-PCR of CDR3 regions. TCRdb passed the multiplex PCR reads through MiXCR, listing each CDR3 protein once. The sample carries approximately 350,000 distinct CDR3 sequences, around 11% recorded once. These data are also associated with another study on T cells in Graves' hyperthyroidism and ophthalmopathy.

Sequencing used peripheral blood mononuclear cells (PBMCs), obtained at new diagnosis, from a patient treated with antithyroid drugs. All receptors come from a young woman with Graves disease.

This clonotype was counted many times. The chain is built from TRBV5-4 and TRBJ2-1; 7 nucleotides line up with TRBD2. Germline values: CDR1 SGHNT, CDR2 YYREEE (reference sequence). V was clipped by 4 bases and J by 8 bases; unmatched bases: 15. CDR3 size: 16 residues. The CDR3 reads CASSPPMGREADEQFF. The CDR3, as DNA: TGTGCCAGCAGCCCCCCCATGGGGAGGGAGGCCGATGAGCAGTTCTTC. The whole variable domain, filled in from reference TRBV5-4 and TRBJ2-1, reads ETGVTQSPTHLIKTRGQQVTLRCSSQSGHNTVSWYQQALGQGPQFIFQYYREEENGRGNFPPRFSGLQFPNYSSELNVNALELDDSALYLCASSPPMGREADEQFFGPGTRLTVL.

This clonotype was seen repeatedly, ten times or more. This chain joins TRBV20-1 and TRBJ1-3; 7 bases are a match to TRBD1. CDR1 and CDR2 (germline): DFQATT, SNEGSKA (reference sequence). The CDR3 spans 14 residues. The V gene end was trimmed by 2 bases and the J gene end by 2 bases; junction bases not matched to a gene: 3. CDR3 nucleotide sequence: TGCAGTGCTAGACCCGACAGGGCTGGAAACACCATATATTTT. It encodes CSARPDRAGNTIYF.

This clonotype was detected only a few times. This chain connects TRBV2 to TRBJ1-5; D is uncertain. This CDR3 has 12 amino acids. V shed 6 bases and J shed 9 bases, with 12 bases lying between them. Looked up from germline, CDR1 is SNHLY and CDR2 is FYNNEI. The CDR3 nucleotides read TGTGCCAGCAGCAATAAAGGTCCGCCCCAGCATTTT. Its translation is CASSNKGPPQHF.

This clonotype was seen a few times. V and J are TRBV6-2 or TRBV6-3 and TRBJ1-1; D possibly corresponds to TRBD1 (5 bases). V was trimmed by 5 bases and J by 11 bases, leaving 18 bases between them. Per germline, CDR1 MNHEY and CDR2 SVGEGT. This CDR3 comprises 13 residues. The chain's CDR3 is CASSVTGAVKAFF. For the CDR3, the DNA is TGTGCCAGCAGTGTAACAGGAGCCGTGAAGGCTTTCTTT.

This clonotype was recorded many times. This chain connects TRBV4-2 to TRBJ2-3, with unresolved D. V lost 1 base and J 2 bases, leaving 7 bases between the germline ends. Germline V gives CDR1 LGHNA, CDR2 YNFKEQ. The CDR3 runs 14 residues. The CDR3 sequence is CASSQGTPTDTQYF. CDR3 nucleotide sequence: TGTGCCAGCAGCCAAGGGACGCCCACAGATACGCAGTATTTT.

At least ten counts were recorded for this clonotype. For the CDR3, the DNA is TGCGCCAGCAGCCAAGAAATTGGGGAAGAGACCCAGTACTTC. Its translation is CASSQEIGEETQYF. The chain joins TRBV4-3 to TRBJ2-5; no reliable D call. V was pared by 0 bases and J by 3 bases, with 8 bases between. Germline-derived CDR1 and CDR2 are LGHNA and YSLEER. The CDR3 totals 14 residues.

The sample holds many counts of this clonotype. The V gene is TRBV12-3 or TRBV12-4, the J gene TRBJ2-2; D uncertain. CDR3 length equals 15 residues. V was cut by 6 bases and J by 4 bases, with 15 bases left in between. CDR3 region: CASSSGWQPTGELFF. The CDR3, as DNA: TGTGCCAGCAGCTCCGGGTGGCAGCCCACCGGGGAGCTGTTTTTT.

There are a few counts of this clonotype. This sequence joins TRBV7-9 and TRBJ2-5, with D perhaps matching TRBD2 (6 bases). This CDR3 is 14 amino acids long. Germline values: CDR1 SEHNR, CDR2 FQNEAQ (reference sequence). Trimming removed 0 bases from V and 3 bases from J, with 8 bases in between. The CDR3 protein is CASSLAVAEETQYF. The DNA for the CDR3 is TGTGCCAGCAGCTTAGCAGTAGCGGAAGAGACCCAGTACTTC.

The gene calls are TRBV20-1 and TRBJ2-4; TRBD2 aligns across 10 bases. This CDR3 region has 16 residues. With V trimmed by 7 bases and J by 1 base, 10 bases remained unmatched. Germline-derived CDR1 and CDR2 are DFQATT and SNEGSKA (reference sequence). CDR3 nucleotide sequence: TGCAGTGTGTTAGCGGGAGGCGGGGGGGCCAAAAACATTCAGTACTTC. It yields the protein CSVLAGGGGAKNIQYF.

This clonotype was seen many times. This chain uses TRBV24-1 with TRBJ2-1; 7 nucleotides match TRBD2. V lost 0 bases and J lost 0; bases outside the gene matches: 13. This CDR3 has 20 amino acids. The germline V gene encodes CDR1 KGHDR and CDR2 SFDVKD. The CDR3 nucleotides are TGTGCCACCAGTGATTTGCTGGCGGGAGAACGGGCCGGCTCCTACAATGAGCAGTTCTTC. The encoded protein is CATSDLLAGERAGSYNEQFF.

The chain links TRBV14 to TRBJ1-6; D not certain. The CDR3 has 13 residues. Germline values: CDR1 SGHDN, CDR2 FVKESK. V was clipped by 0 bases and J by 8 bases, with 5 bases between them. This chain's CDR3 is CASSQEIDSPLHF. Here the CDR3 DNA reads TGTGCCAGCAGCCAAGAGATCGATTCACCCCTCCACTTT.

This clonotype was recorded at least ten times. J is TRBJ1-2 and V is TRBV28, with D tentatively TRBD1 (5 bases). Trimming stripped 6 bases from V and 7 bases from J, with 12 bases between. The CDR3 has 12 amino acids. CDR1 and CDR2 (germline): MDHEN, SYDVKM. The DNA for the CDR3 is TGTGCCAGCAGATTCGTGAGGGGTGGCTACACCTTC. Encoded protein: CASRFVRGGYTF.

In this sample, this clonotype turned up many times. The chain has TRBV7-9 and TRBJ1-1; D not resolved. The germline V gene encodes CDR1 SEHNR and CDR2 FQNEAQ (reference sequence). There are 12 residues in the CDR3. V gave up 2 bases and J gave up 5 bases, with 6 bases separating them. The CDR3 sequence: CASSLSYTEAFF. For the CDR3, the DNA is TGTGCCAGCAGCTTATCCTATACTGAAGCTTTCTTT.

This clonotype has ten or more counts. V usage is TRBV5-5 and J usage is TRBJ2-5, with D perhaps assigned TRBD1 or TRBD2 (6 bases each). Germline values: CDR1 SGHKS, CDR2 YYEKEE (reference sequence). This CDR3 contains 14 residues. Trimming shortened V by 4 bases and J by 5 bases, and 15 bases separated the two germline ends. CDR3 nucleotide sequence: TGTGCCAGCAGCAGGGCCGGGGGCGAGGAGACCCAGTACTTC. Translated: CASSRAGGEETQYF.